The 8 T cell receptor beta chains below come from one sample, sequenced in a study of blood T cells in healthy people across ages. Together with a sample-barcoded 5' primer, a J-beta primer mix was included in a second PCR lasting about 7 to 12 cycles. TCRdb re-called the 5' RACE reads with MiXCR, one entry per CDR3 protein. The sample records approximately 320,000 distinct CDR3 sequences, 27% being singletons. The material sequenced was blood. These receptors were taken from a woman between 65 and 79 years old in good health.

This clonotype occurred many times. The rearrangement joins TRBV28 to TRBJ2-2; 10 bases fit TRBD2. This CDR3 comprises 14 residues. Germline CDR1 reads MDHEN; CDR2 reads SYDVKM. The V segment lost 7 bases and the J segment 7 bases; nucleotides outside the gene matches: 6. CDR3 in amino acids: CASTTSGTVGELFF. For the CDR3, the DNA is TGTGCCAGCACTACTAGCGGGACGGTCGGGGAGCTGTTTTTT. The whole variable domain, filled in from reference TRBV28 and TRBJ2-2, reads DVKVTQSSRYLVKRTGEKVFLECVQDMDHENMFWYRQDPGLGLRLIYFSYDVKMKEKGDIPEGYSVSREKKERFSLILESASTNQTSMYLCASTTSGTVGELFFGEGSRLTVL.

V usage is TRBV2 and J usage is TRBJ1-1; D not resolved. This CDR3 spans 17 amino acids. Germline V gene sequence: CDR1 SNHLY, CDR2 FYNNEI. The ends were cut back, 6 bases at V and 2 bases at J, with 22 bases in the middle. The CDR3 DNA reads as TGTGCCAGCAGGATACCCCGACATGGTCCCCTTAACACTGAAGCTTTCTTT. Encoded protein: CASRIPRHGPLNTEAFF.

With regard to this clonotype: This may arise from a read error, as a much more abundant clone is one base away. The CDR3 spells CAGSFGSGANVLTF. CDR3 DNA: TGTGCCGGCAGTTTTGGCTCTGGGGCCAACGTCCTGACTTTC. The rearrangement links TRBV28 to TRBJ2-6; D not resolved. Germline CDR1 reads MDHEN; CDR2 reads SYDVKM. The length of the CDR3 is 14 residues.

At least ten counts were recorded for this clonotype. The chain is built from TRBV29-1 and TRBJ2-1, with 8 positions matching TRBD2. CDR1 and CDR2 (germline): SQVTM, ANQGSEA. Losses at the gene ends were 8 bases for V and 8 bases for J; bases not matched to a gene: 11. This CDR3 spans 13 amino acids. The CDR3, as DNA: TGCAGCTTGTCGGGGGGGAAGGCCGATGAGCAGTTCTTC. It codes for CSLSGGKADEQFF.

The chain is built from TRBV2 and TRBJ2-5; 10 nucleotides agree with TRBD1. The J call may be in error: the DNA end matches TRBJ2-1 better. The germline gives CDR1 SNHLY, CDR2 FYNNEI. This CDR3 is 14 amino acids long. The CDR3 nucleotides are TGTGCCAGCAGTGAATCGGGACAGGGGAATGAGCAGTTCTTC. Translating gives CASSESGQGNEQFF.

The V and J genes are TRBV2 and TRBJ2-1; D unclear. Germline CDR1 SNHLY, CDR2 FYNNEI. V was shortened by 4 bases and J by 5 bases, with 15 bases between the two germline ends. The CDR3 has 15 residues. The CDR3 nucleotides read TGTGCCAGCAGTGTTGGTCTAGTGGGAAACAATGAGCAGTTCTTC. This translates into CASSVGLVGNNEQFF.

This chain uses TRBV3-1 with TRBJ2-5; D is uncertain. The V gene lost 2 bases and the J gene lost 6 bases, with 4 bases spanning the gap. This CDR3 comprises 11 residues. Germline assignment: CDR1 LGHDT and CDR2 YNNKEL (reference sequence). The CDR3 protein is CASSQQQTQYF. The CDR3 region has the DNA TGTGCCAGCAGCCAACAACAGACCCAGTACTTC.

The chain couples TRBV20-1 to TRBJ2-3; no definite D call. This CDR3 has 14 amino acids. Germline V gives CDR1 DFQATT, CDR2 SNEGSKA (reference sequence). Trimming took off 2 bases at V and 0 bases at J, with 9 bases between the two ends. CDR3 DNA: TGCAGTGCTAGAACGGCAGCCAGCACAGATACGCAGTATTTT. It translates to CSARTAASTDTQYF.